Below are 23 T cell receptor beta chains sequenced from a single sample in a study of blood T cells in healthy people across ages. Together with a sample-barcoded 5' primer, a J-beta primer mix was included in a second PCR lasting about 6 to 12 cycles. TCRdb recomputed calls from the 5' RACE reads with MiXCR, one row per CDR3 protein. This sample has some 1.4 million distinct CDR3 sequences, with roughly 40% found just once. The specimen was blood. These receptors originate from a woman aged 18-35 years in good health.

This chain uses TRBV12-3 or TRBV12-4 with TRBJ1-4; the match to TRBD1 covers 7 bases. The CDR3 runs 11 residues. With 7 bases clipped from V and 12 bases from J, the junction kept 5 bases outside the gene matches. Here the CDR3 DNA reads TGTGCCAGCACAGGGGGTAAGGAACTGTTTTTT. It codes for CASTGGKELFF.

The chain joins TRBV7-2 to TRBJ1-5, with D uncertain. CDR3 length equals 15 residues. The germline V gene has CDR1 SGHTA and CDR2 FQGNSA. Trimming shortened V by 4 bases and J by 0 bases, and 10 bases separated the two germline ends. The CDR3: CASSCGLYSNQPQHF. The CDR3, as DNA: TGTGCCAGCAGCTGTGGTCTCTATAGCAATCAGCCCCAGCATTTT. The full variable domain, with the rest looked up from reference TRBV7-2 and TRBJ1-5, is GAGVSQSPSNKVTEKGKDVELRCDPISGHTALYWYRQSLGQGLEFLIYFQGNSAPDKSGLPSDRFSAERTGGSVSTLTIQRTQQEDSAVYLCASSCGLYSNQPQHFGDGTRLSIL.

This clonotype was found a few times. The V and J genes are TRBV6-1 and TRBJ2-7, with D possibly TRBD2 on 6 matching bases. The CDR3 length is 16 residues. Trimming left V 2 bases short and J 0 bases short, with 14 bases between. The germline gives CDR1 MNHNS, CDR2 SASEGT. This CDR3 is CASSERGISGSYEQYF. The CDR3 nucleotides are TGTGCCAGCAGTGAACGCGGGATCTCGGGCTCCTACGAGCAGTACTTC.

This clonotype showed up just a few times. The chain joins TRBV7-3 to TRBJ2-3; D may be TRBD1 or TRBD2 (6 bases each). The CDR3 totals 15 residues. Germline V gene lookup returns CDR1 SGHTA and CDR2 FQGTGA. Trimming took 6 bases from V and 1 from J, leaving 14 bases between them. The CDR3 coding sequence is TGTGCCAGCAGTTACGACGGGGGCGGCACAGATACGCAGTATTTT. It specifies CASSYDGGGTDTQYF.

CDR3 bases: TGTGCCAGCAGTCCATCCAGGAGGTACACCGGGGAGCTGTTTTTT. Translating it yields CASSPSRRYTGELFF. The chain employs TRBV27 and TRBJ2-2, with D possibly TRBD2 on 5 matching bases. This CDR3 comprises 15 residues. The ends were cut back, 5 bases at V and 3 bases at J, with 13 bases in the middle. Germline V gene data show CDR1 as MNHEY and CDR2 as SMNVEV (reference sequence).

The chain employs TRBV20-1 and TRBJ2-1; TRBD2 matches at 10 bases. V dropped 0 bases and J dropped 15; count of bases not matched to a gene: 17. The germline V gene has CDR1 DFQATT and CDR2 SNEGSKA (reference sequence). There are 16 residues in the CDR3. In DNA, the CDR3 is TGCAGTGCTAGAGATCTGGCTAGCGGGAGTTTGGTTGAGGGGTTCTTC. Amino acids: CSARDLASGSLVEGFF.

This clonotype was detected only a few times. V and J are TRBV6-6 and TRBJ1-2; D is undetermined. CDR1 is MNHNY and CDR2 is SVGAGI in the germline V gene (reference sequence). CDR3 length equals 14 residues. Trimming cost V 5 bases and J 0 bases, with 10 bases left between them. This CDR3 is CASSDQTPNYGYTF. CDR3 nucleotides: TGTGCCAGCAGTGACCAGACACCTAACTATGGCTACACCTTC.

This clonotype was detected many times. V gene TRBV4-2 combines with J gene TRBJ2-7, with 7 bases matching TRBD1. V was pared by 0 bases and J by 0 bases, with 2 bases of the junction left unmatched. This CDR3 comprises 15 residues. Germline-derived CDR1 and CDR2 are LGHNA and YNFKEQ. The chain's CDR3 is CASSQEGTDSYEQYF. CDR3 coding DNA: TGTGCCAGCAGCCAAGAAGGGACAGACTCCTACGAGCAGTACTTC.

The rearrangement joins TRBV5-5 to TRBJ1-4; D ambiguous. The CDR3 loop spans 15 amino acids. Looked up from germline, CDR1 is SGHKS and CDR2 is YYEKEE (reference sequence). The V end lost 0 bases, the J end lost 0 bases, and 6 bases lay between the germline ends. The CDR3 bases are TGTGCCAGCAGCTTGGGGCCTACAACTAATGAAAAACTGTTTTTT. Encoded protein: CASSLGPTTNEKLFF.

This sequence joins TRBV27 and TRBJ1-2; 9 nucleotides align to TRBD1. The CDR3 sequence is 15 residues long. The germline V gene has CDR1 MNHEY and CDR2 SMNVEV (reference sequence). V trimming: 5 bases; J trimming: 8 bases; junction bases outside the gene matches: 12. The CDR3 nucleotides are TGTGCCAGCAGTCCGACGGTTACAGGGGGCGACGGCTACACCTTC. Translating it yields CASSPTVTGGDGYTF.

V and J are TRBV6-1 and TRBJ2-7; no definite D call. Germline V gene sequence: CDR1 MNHNS, CDR2 SASEGT. CDR3 length: 15 amino acids. The V end was cut by 9 bases, the J end by 7 bases, with 25 bases between. In nucleotides, the CDR3 is TGTGCCAGTGGGTCGCTCCATGTACTCGAGAATGAGCAGTACTTC. Protein sequence: CASGSLHVLENEQYF.

V is TRBV4-1 and J is TRBJ1-4; no reliable D call. The CDR3 contains 16 residues. Trimming removed 0 bases from V and 0 bases from J, with 8 bases in between. The germline gives CDR1 MGHRA, CDR2 YSYEKL. The CDR3 reads CASSQDVGATNEKLFF. The CDR3, as DNA: TGCGCCAGCAGCCAAGATGTGGGCGCAACTAATGAAAAACTGTTTTTT.

A remark on this clonotype: An end of the junction differs from the germline gene, which may be a read error. The V call is TRBV3-1, the J call TRBJ1-1; 7 positions agree with TRBD1. In germline, CDR1 is LGHDT, CDR2 YNNKEL (reference sequence). This CDR3 spans 15 amino acids. CDR3 bases: TGTGCCAGCAGCTACCGGACAGGCGTGAACACTGAAGCTTTTTTT. Amino acids: CASSYRTGVNTEAFF.

The CDR3 DNA is TGTGCCAGCAGCTTAGAGGGGCCCTCGCCCGCTAGCACAGATACGCAGTATTTT. This translates into CASSLEGPSPASTDTQYF. V is TRBV7-6 and J is TRBJ2-3; possibly TRBD1 for D (5 bases). Between the trimmed V and J ends, which lost 1 base and 0 bases, there was a span of 17 bases. The germline V gene encodes CDR1 SGHVS and CDR2 FNYEAQ. The CDR3 is 18 residues long.

The rearrangement uses TRBV24-1 and TRBJ1-2, with 7 bases aligning to TRBD1. With 6 bases clipped from V and 6 bases from J, the junction kept 9 bases outside the gene matches. This CDR3 is built from 14 residues. CDR1 and CDR2 from the germline V gene are KGHDR and SFDVKD. The DNA of the CDR3 is TGTGCCACCAGTTCGGGACAGCCGAAAGATGGCTACACCTTC. Translating it yields CATSSGQPKDGYTF.

The chain links TRBV27 to TRBJ2-5; D is undetermined. Per the germline V gene, CDR1 is MNHEY and CDR2 is SMNVEV (reference sequence). There are 13 residues in the CDR3. The ends were cut back, 5 bases at V and 1 base at J, with 8 bases in the middle. DNA of the CDR3: TGTGCCAGCAGTCCGTCCCTCCAAGAGACCCAGTACTTC. This sequence encodes CASSPSLQETQYF.

This chain connects TRBV6-6 to TRBJ2-1; 7 nucleotides agree with TRBD1. The closer fit of TRBJ2-7 to the DNA end suggests the J call may be wrong. Per the germline V gene, CDR1 is MNHNY and CDR2 is SVGAGI (reference sequence). This CDR3 is 15 amino acids long. The CDR3, as DNA: TGTGCCAGCATGAGGGGGCGCCCCGACTACAATGAGCAGTACTTC. Protein product: CASMRGRPDYNEQYF.

Comment on this clonotype: Compared with germline, one end of the junction differs, possibly owing to a read error. V and J are TRBV11-2 and TRBJ1-1; D might be TRBD1 (5 bases). Germline CDR1 reads SGHAT; CDR2 reads FQNNGV. The CDR3 is 15 residues long. CDR3 loop: CASSPPAGARAEAFF. CDR3 coding DNA: TGTGCCAGCAGCCCCCCAGCTGGGGCGCGAGCTGAGGCTTTCTTT.

The V and J genes are TRBV29-1 and TRBJ2-1; 8 nucleotides line up with TRBD2. The V and J ends lost 3 bases and 6 bases, in that order; junction bases with no gene match: 7. Germline V gene sequence: CDR1 SQVTM, CDR2 ANQGSEA. The CDR3 runs 14 residues. CDR3 region: CSVDGRAGVNEQFF. CDR3 sequence (DNA): TGCAGCGTTGACGGACGAGCGGGAGTCAATGAGCAGTTCTTC.

The rearrangement uses TRBV7-2 and TRBJ2-7, with D perhaps TRBD1 or TRBD2 (6 bases each). Deletions cut 4 bases from V and 0 bases from J, with 13 bases between. The CDR3 runs to 15 residues. Germline V gene data show CDR1 as SGHTA and CDR2 as FQGNSA. The CDR3 sequence is CASSSEGGPSYEQYF. The DNA of the CDR3 is TGTGCCAGCAGCTCCGAGGGGGGACCCTCCTACGAGCAGTACTTC.

The chain carries TRBV5-1 and TRBJ1-1; D remains unclear. V was pared by 5 bases and J by 1 base, with 12 bases between. This CDR3 has 14 amino acids. Looked up from germline, CDR1 is SGHRS and CDR2 is YFSETQ. CDR3 loop: CASRLSPGNTEAFF. In DNA, the CDR3 is TGCGCCAGCAGATTGTCGCCGGGGAACACTGAAGCTTTCTTT.

The chain uses TRBV7-9 and TRBJ2-7, with 8 bases lining up with TRBD2. The J call may be in error: the DNA end matches TRBJ2-5 better. This CDR3 comprises 15 residues. Germline V gives CDR1 SEHNR, CDR2 FQNEAQ (reference sequence). CDR3 nucleotide sequence: TGTGCCAGCAGCTTAGCCGGACTAGCTTTAGTGACCCAGTACTTC. Its protein is CASSLAGLALVTQYF.

CDR3 protein: CASSLDRTGGGEQYF. The CDR3 nucleotides read TGTGCCAGCTCACTGGACCGGACAGGGGGCGGCGAGCAGTACTTC. The rearrangement links TRBV18 to TRBJ2-4, with TRBD1 matching 11 bases. The DNA end is a closer match to TRBJ2-7, so the J assignment may be wrong. The CDR3 runs to 15 residues. Germline lookup yields CDR1 KGHSH and CDR2 LQKENI.